This entry lists 5 T cell receptor beta chains sequenced from one sample in a study of CD8 T cells and mutated HIV epitopes. CD8+ T cells were stimulated with peptide plus anti-CD28 and anti-CD49d co-stimulation. These receptors have no known antigen. Single-cell cDNA was made by a method adapted from Smart-seq2 and MARS-Seq. Template-switch oligo forward primers paired with barcoded alpha- and beta-specific reverse primers in a nested PCR. TCRdb re-analysed the single-cell sequencing reads in MiXCR, keeping a single row per CDR3 protein. The sample totals some 10 distinct CDR3 sequences. The sequenced sample was CD8+ T cells from blood cultured with a non-adapted viral peptide, obtained during chronic HIV-1 infection. As for subset: CD69+CD137+ cells after non-adapted KY11 peptide stimulation. Receptor source: a young woman with HIV-1 infection.

This chain connects TRBV28 to TRBJ1-6; possibly TRBD1 for D (5 bases). V lost 8 bases, J lost 9 bases, and 32 bases lay in between. Germline loops: CDR1 MDHEN, CDR2 SYDVKM. This CDR3 is built from 19 residues. CDR3 in amino acids: CASASRWSGTWERGSPLHF. For the CDR3, the DNA is TGTGCCAGCGCCTCCAGGTGGTCGGGTACATGGGAAAGGGGTTCACCCCTCCACTTT.

In regard to this clonotype: Sequence at one end of the junction differs from germline and may be a read error. The CDR3 sequence is CASSSRWAGTRERGSPLNF. In nucleotides, the CDR3 is TGTGCCAGCTCCTCAAGGTGGGCGGGGACAAGGGAAAGGGGTTCACCCCTCAACTTT. J is TRBJ1-6 and V is TRBV28; possible D gene TRBD1, 6 bases. Looked up from germline, CDR1 is MDHEN and CDR2 is SYDVKM. The CDR3 totals 19 residues.

The chain is built from TRBV28 and TRBJ1-6; D might be TRBD1 (6 bases). This CDR3 region has 19 residues. Looked up from germline, CDR1 is MDHEN and CDR2 is SYDVKM. V was cut by 8 bases and J by 9 bases, with 32 bases left in between. The CDR3 loop is CASPSRWSGTRGGGSPLHF. The CDR3 DNA is TGTGCCAGCCCCTCCAGGTGGTCGGGGACAAGGGGAGGGGGTTCACCCCTCCACTTT.

By share, this clonotype ranks as large. This rearrangement joins TRBV9 to TRBJ2-1; 7 nucleotides match TRBD1. The CDR3 contains 15 residues. The V and J ends lost 3 bases and 4 bases, in that order; junction bases with no gene match: 7. CDR1 and CDR2 from the germline V gene are SGDLS and YYNGEE. The CDR3 region has the DNA TGTGCCAGCAGCGCCTGGGACAGAAATTACAATGAGCAGTTCTTC. Its translation is CASSAWDRNYNEQFF.

Remarks on this clonotype: An end of the junction differs from the germline gene, which may be a read error. The chain couples TRBV28 to TRBJ1-6; D is perhaps TRBD1 (6 bases). CDR1 MDHEN and CDR2 SYDVKM come from the germline V gene. This CDR3 comprises 19 residues. The CDR3 sequence is CASSSRWTGTREKGSPLHF. DNA of the CDR3: TGTGCCAGCTCCTCCAGGTGGACGGGGACAAGGGAAAAGGGTTCACCCCTCCATTTT. Full variable domain (outside the CDR3, taken from reference TRBV28 and TRBJ1-6): DVKVTQSSRYLVKRTGEKVFLECVQDMDHENMFWYRQDPGLGLRLIYFSYDVKMKEKGDIPEGYSVSREKKERFSLILESASTNQTSMYLCASSSRWTGTREKGSPLHFGNGTRLTVT.